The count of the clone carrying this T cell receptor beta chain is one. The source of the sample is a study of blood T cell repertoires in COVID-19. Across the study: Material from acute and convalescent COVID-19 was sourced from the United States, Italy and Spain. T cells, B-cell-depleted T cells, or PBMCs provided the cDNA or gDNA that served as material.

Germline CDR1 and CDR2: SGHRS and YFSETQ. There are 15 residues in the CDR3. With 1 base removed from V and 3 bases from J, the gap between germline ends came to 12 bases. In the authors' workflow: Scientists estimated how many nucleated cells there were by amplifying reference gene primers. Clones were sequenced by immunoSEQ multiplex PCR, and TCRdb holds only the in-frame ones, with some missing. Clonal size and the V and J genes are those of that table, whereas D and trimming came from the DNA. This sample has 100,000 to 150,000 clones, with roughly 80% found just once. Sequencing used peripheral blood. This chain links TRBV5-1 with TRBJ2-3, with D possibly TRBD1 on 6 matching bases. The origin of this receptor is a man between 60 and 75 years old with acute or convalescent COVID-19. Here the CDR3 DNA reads TGCGCCAGCAGCTTGTTGGGACAACAAACAGATACGCAGTATTTT. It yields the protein CASSLLGQQTDTQYF. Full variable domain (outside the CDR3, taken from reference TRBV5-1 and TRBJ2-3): KAGVTQTPRYLIKTRGQQVTLSCSPISGHRSVSWYQQTPGQGLQFLFEYFSETQRNKGNFPGRFSGRQFSNSRSEMNVSTLELGDSALYLCASSLLGQQTDTQYFGPGTRLTVL.